Presented here are 9 T cell receptor beta chains from one specimen sequenced in a study of T-cell reconstitution after alpha-beta-depleted transplantation in children. For TCRbeta, the library was prepared with unique molecular identifiers. TCRdb called the PCR reads again in MiXCR, with one record for every CDR3 protein. The data contain around 700,000 distinct CDR3 sequences, 13% of them seen just once; the ten biggest clones take up about 0.77%. Source: PBMCs, taken before TCRalphabeta/CD19-depleted stem cell transplant. The receptors come from a girl aged 2 to 9 with congenital amegakaryocytic thrombocytopenia, due to receive a stem cell transplant.

The chain combines TRBV12-3 or TRBV12-4 with TRBJ1-4; 7 nucleotides match TRBD1. The CDR3 runs to 17 residues. After removal of 3 bases from V and 3 bases from J, the junction contained 10 bases not matched to a gene. The chain's CDR3 is CASSFDRAGGANEKLFF. The CDR3 nucleotides read TGTGCCAGCAGTTTCGACAGGGCCGGGGGGGCTAATGAAAAACTGTTTTTT.

The CDR3 sequence is CATSSEAANSNQPQHF. CDR3 bases: TGTGCCACCTCCAGCGAAGCAGCGAATAGCAATCAGCCCCAGCATTTT. The chain links TRBV12-3 or TRBV12-4 to TRBJ1-5; no definite D call. The CDR3 is made up of 16 amino acids. Trimming removed 10 bases from V and 0 bases from J, with 19 bases in between.

The DNA for the CDR3 is TGCGCCAGCAGCGCGAGCAGAACAGGAGAGACCCAGTACTTC. This codes for CASSASRTGETQYF. The V call is TRBV5-1, the J call TRBJ2-5, with TRBD1 as a possible D gene (5 bases). The CDR3 is made up of 14 amino acids. Germline V gives CDR1 SGHRS, CDR2 YFSETQ. V lost 4 bases to trimming and J lost 4 bases, with 14 bases between them.

This clonotype was seen at least ten times. The chain has TRBV5-1 and TRBJ1-1, with D possibly being TRBD1 (5 bases). The CDR3 consists of 16 residues. The germline V gene has CDR1 SGHRS and CDR2 YFSETQ. Trimming cost V 1 base and J 2 bases, with 15 bases left between them. The CDR3 nucleotides are TGCGCCAGCAGCTTGTGGGGCAGGGTTATAAACACTGAAGCTTTCTTT. Protein sequence: CASSLWGRVINTEAFF.

In this sample, this clonotype turned up many times. CDR3 residues: CASSLLTGALAGMVDTQYF. In DNA form, the CDR3 reads TGTGCCAGCAGCCTCCTTACGGGGGCACTAGCGGGAATGGTAGATACGCAGTATTTT. This chain uses TRBV11-1 with TRBJ2-3; 10 positions match TRBD2. The ends lost 5 bases at V and 5 bases at J; junction bases unmatched: 19. This CDR3 spans 19 amino acids. CDR1 and CDR2 (germline): SGHAT, FQDESV (reference sequence).

Ten or more counts support this clonotype. Relative to the germline gene, one junction end is altered; a read error may explain this. V gene TRBV12-3 or TRBV12-4 combines with J gene TRBJ2-5; 10 bases line up with TRBD2. The CDR3 is 14 residues long. CDR3: CASSLAGGVETQYF. The DNA of the CDR3 is TGTGCCAGCAGCTTAGCGGGAGGAGTAGAGACCCAGTACTTC.

This clonotype was seen a few times. This rearrangement joins TRBV15 to TRBJ2-4, with no clear D. The germline V gene encodes CDR1 LNHNV and CDR2 YYDKDF (reference sequence). CDR3 length equals 14 residues. Between the trimmed V and J ends, which lost 7 bases and 0 bases, there was a span of 10 bases. The CDR3 here is CATKGLRAKNIQYF. As DNA, the CDR3 is TGTGCCACCAAAGGGTTGAGAGCCAAAAACATTCAGTACTTC.

This clonotype was detected many times. J is TRBJ2-3 and V is TRBV5-1, with 7 positions matching TRBD1. Germline CDR1 is SGHRS and CDR2 is YFSETQ. Trimming removed 4 bases from V and 5 bases from J; junction bases left unmatched: 4. The CDR3 is made up of 13 amino acids. The CDR3 loop is CASSHGDRDTQYF. CDR3 DNA sequence: TGCGCCAGCAGCCACGGGGACAGAGATACGCAGTATTTT.

Worth noting for this clonotype: This could be a read error, since a much larger clone is one nucleotide away. The chain has TRBV20-1 and TRBJ2-7; TRBD1 aligns across 9 bases. Germline-derived CDR1 and CDR2 are DFQATT and SNEGSKA (reference sequence). The CDR3 extends over 16 amino acids. The CDR3 loop is CCAHTEDRGSSYEQYF. The CDR3 region has the DNA TGCTGTGCGCACACCGAAGACAGGGGGAGCTCCTACGAGCAGTACTTC.